The next 8 T cell receptor beta chains were all read from a single sample in a study of vaccination and CD4 T cells after COVID-19. Treatment denoted: roughly nine-day PBMC culture with coronavirus spike peptide pools or control peptides (ViraFEST assay). Their cognate antigens are unknown. The assay that was used to sequence DNA from cultured CD4+ T cells was the Oncomine TCR Beta short-read assay. MiXCR, applied by TCRdb to the PCR reads, yields one record per CDR3 protein. The sample contains 9,500 to 15,000 distinct CDR3 sequences, under 75% of which appear only once. Specimen: CD4+ T cells from blood, cultured in vitro, collected before SARS-CoV-2 vaccination. The origin of the receptors is a human donor who had recovered from COVID-19.

The rearrangement joins TRBV6-2 or TRBV6-3 to TRBJ1-2; D remains unclear. The V end was cut by 6 bases, the J end by 4 bases, with 9 bases between. This CDR3 has 12 residues. CDR1 MNHEY and CDR2 SVGEGT come from the germline V gene. CDR3 sequence reads: CASRRTAYGYTF. The CDR3 bases are TGTGCCAGCAGACGGACGGCCTATGGCTACACCTTC.

This clonotype showed up just a few times. This chain links TRBV5-4 with TRBJ1-2, with 7 positions matching TRBD1. From germline, CDR1 is SGHNT and CDR2 YYREEE (reference sequence). The CDR3 has 13 amino acids. V shed 4 bases, J shed 9 bases, and the junction held 9 bases outside the gene matches. CDR3 sequence (DNA): TGTGCCAGCAGCCAGGGGGTAGAGCGGAGCTACACCTTC. This codes for CASSQGVERSYTF.

The gene calls are TRBV7-2 and TRBJ1-2, with TRBD1 identical over 10 bases. The CDR3 extends over 15 amino acids. Per germline, CDR1 SGHTA and CDR2 FQGNSA. J was trimmed by 3 bases and V by 1 base; bases with no gene match: 2. CDR3 region: CASSLVGTGDYGYTF. CDR3 sequence (DNA): TGTGCCAGCAGCTTAGTAGGGACAGGGGACTATGGCTACACCTTC.

The chain joins TRBV20-1 to TRBJ2-3; 8 nucleotides agree with TRBD1. This CDR3 is built from 15 residues. Germline CDR1 and CDR2: DFQATT and SNEGSKA (reference sequence). J lost 2 bases, V lost 5 bases, and 9 bases had no gene match. For the CDR3, the DNA is TGCAGTGCTGACAAAGCGACAGGGGCCACAGATACGCAGTATTTT. Translating it yields CSADKATGATDTQYF.

This clonotype was seen only a few times. The rearrangement uses TRBV7-2 and TRBJ2-5; D unresolved. The CDR3 length is 13 residues. V gave up 1 base and J gave up 4 bases, with 7 bases separating them. The germline CDR1 and CDR2 sequences are SGHTA and FQGNSA. The CDR3 DNA follows: TGTGCCAGCAGCTTAGTTCTTGGAGAGACCCAGTACTTC. This translates into CASSLVLGETQYF.

A few counts support this clonotype. The chain uses TRBV7-2 and TRBJ1-2; D not resolved. Trimming left V 1 base short and J 6 bases short, with 9 bases between. CDR1 SGHTA and CDR2 FQGNSA come from the germline V gene. This CDR3 region has 13 residues. CDR3 coding DNA: TGTGCCAGCAGCTTAGAAACAGTCCATGGCTACACCTTC. It is translated as CASSLETVHGYTF.

This clonotype was seen once. The rearrangement joins TRBV18 to TRBJ1-2; tentatively, D is TRBD1 (6 bases). CDR1 is KGHSH and CDR2 is LQKENI in the germline V gene. V was cut by 3 bases and J by 6 bases, with 14 bases left in between. The CDR3 totals 14 residues. The CDR3 DNA is TGTGCCAGCTCACCGGACAGCCTTTCCCATGGCTACACCTTC. Translated, it gives CASSPDSLSHGYTF.

The rearrangement links TRBV7-9 to TRBJ1-6, with D unclear. CDR3 size: 15 residues. The V end was cut by 1 base, the J end by 6 bases, with 10 bases between. Germline values: CDR1 SEHNR, CDR2 FQNEAQ (reference sequence). The chain's CDR3 is CASSLGPDLNSPLHF. The DNA of the CDR3 is TGTGCCAGCAGCTTAGGGCCGGACCTTAATTCACCCCTCCACTTT. The full variable domain, completed using reference TRBV7-9 and TRBJ1-6, is DTGVSQNPRHKITKRGQNVTFRCDPISEHNRLYWYRQTLGQGPEFLTYFQNEAQLEKSRLLSDRFSAERPKGSFSTLEIQRTEQGDSAMYLCASSLGPDLNSPLHFGNGTRLTVT.